The next 4 T cell receptor beta chains were all read from a single sample in a study of blood T cell repertoires in COVID-19. Sequencing was performed with immunoSEQ multiplex PCR; in TCRdb, only in-frame clones are kept and a portion is missing. This table holds tens of thousands of clones, approximately 80% found once. The material sequenced was peripheral blood. All receptors come from a woman aged 55-69 years with acute or convalescent COVID-19.

The V and J genes are TRBV28 and TRBJ1-1; 7 nucleotides align to TRBD1. The CDR3 extends over 13 amino acids. Unmatched junction bases numbered 7, after V lost 8 bases and J lost 4 bases. CDR1 is MDHEN, CDR2 SYDVKM, per germline. DNA of the CDR3: TGTGCCAGCCTGGGGACAGTGGCCACTGAAGCTTTCTTT. Protein: CASLGTVATEAFF.

V and J are TRBV6-5 and TRBJ1-2; 9 bases map to TRBD1. V was pared by 2 bases and J by 4 bases, with 8 bases of the junction left unmatched. This CDR3 has 16 residues. In germline, CDR1 is MNHEY, CDR2 SVGAGI. In DNA form, the CDR3 reads TGTGCCAGCAGTTACAAGGGACAGGGTATTTTCTATGGCTACACCTTC. Its protein product is CASSYKGQGIFYGYTF.

This clone was seen more than once but under ten times. This sequence joins TRBV12-5 and TRBJ2-1; 7 bases fit TRBD2. V lost 5 bases to trimming and J lost 8 bases; unmatched junction nucleotides: 18. This CDR3 comprises 17 residues. Per the germline V gene, CDR1 is LGHNT and CDR2 is FRNRAP. The CDR3 loop is CASGLLGLVYQYHEQFF. The CDR3 DNA follows: TGTGCTAGTGGTCTACTCGGACTAGTGTACCAATACCATGAGCAGTTCTTC. Based on the CDR3 plus reference TRBV12-5 and TRBJ2-1, the full variable domain is DARVTQTPRHKVTEMGQEVTMRCQPILGHNTVFWYRQTMMQGLELLAYFRNRAPLDDSGMPKDRFSAEMPDATLATLKIQPSEPRDSAVYFCASGLLGLVYQYHEQFFGPGTRLTVL.

The chain couples TRBV3-1 (or the pseudogene TRBV3-2) to TRBJ1-1; 8 positions match TRBD1. The CDR3 consists of 12 residues. V lost 4 bases, J lost 8 bases, and 3 bases stayed unmatched. Per germline, CDR1 LGHDT and CDR2 YNNKEL (reference sequence). In nucleotides, the CDR3 is TGTGCCAGCAGCCGGGGGACAGGCGAAGCTTTCTTT. Amino acid sequence: CASSRGTGEAFF.